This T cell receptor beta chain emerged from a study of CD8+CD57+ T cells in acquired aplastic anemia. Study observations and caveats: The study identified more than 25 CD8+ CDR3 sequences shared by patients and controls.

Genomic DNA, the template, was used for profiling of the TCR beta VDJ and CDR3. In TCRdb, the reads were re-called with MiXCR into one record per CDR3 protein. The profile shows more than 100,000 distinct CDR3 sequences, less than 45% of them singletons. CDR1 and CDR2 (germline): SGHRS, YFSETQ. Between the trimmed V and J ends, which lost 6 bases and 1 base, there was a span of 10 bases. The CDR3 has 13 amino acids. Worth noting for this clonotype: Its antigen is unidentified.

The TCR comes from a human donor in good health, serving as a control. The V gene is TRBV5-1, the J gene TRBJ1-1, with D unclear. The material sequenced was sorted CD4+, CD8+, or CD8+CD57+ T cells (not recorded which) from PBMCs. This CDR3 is CASTPDGNTEAFF. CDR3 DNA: TGCGCCAGCACCCCGGACGGGAACACTGAAGCTTTCTTT.